Listed below are T cell receptor beta chains from one sample, sequenced in a study of blood T cell repertoires in COVID-19. Repertoires were generated with immunoSEQ multiplex PCR, while TCRdb's copy carries only in-frame clones and drops some. The sample lists some 50,000 clones; about nine tenths were seen once. Source material: peripheral blood. These receptors came from a man aged 40-50 years with acute or convalescent COVID-19. CDR3s include the opening cysteine and the closing phenylalanine or tryptophan. D genes are given only for firm matches. Clone size appears in some rows only: once, few, many, or a class for an expanded clone.

size	J	V	D	CDR3	DNA
.	TRBJ2-5	TRBV5-1	.	CASSLDRQGAETQYF	TGCGCCAGCAGCTTGGATCGGCAGGGTGCCGAGACCCAGTACTTC
.	TRBJ2-5	TRBV2	.	CASSESLGGSQETQYF	TGTGCCAGCAGTGAAAGTCTAGGAGGGTCCCAAGAGACCCAGTACTTC
.	TRBJ2-5	TRBV9	.	CASSVGAESQETQYF	TGTGCCAGCAGCGTGGGAGCCGAGAGTCAAGAGACCCAGTACTTC
.	TRBJ2-1	TRBV5-6	TRBD2	CASSGPGLAAYNEQFF	TGTGCCAGCAGCGGGCCGGGACTAGCGGCCTACAATGAGCAGTTCTTC
.	TRBJ1-5	TRBV30	.	CAWSVNDRNQPQHF	TGTGCCTGGAGTGTAAATGACAGAAATCAGCCCCAGCATTTT
.	TRBJ2-1	TRBV25-1	.	CASSEMGPGDWINEQFF	TGTGCCAGCAGTGAAATGGGTCCAGGGGATTGGATCAATGAGCAGTTCTTC
once	TRBJ2-5	TRBV5-4	.	CASSSNRAEETQYF	TGTGCCAGCAGTTCCAACAGGGCGGAAGAGACCCAGTACTTC
.	TRBJ2-1	TRBV7-6	TRBD2	CASSPQLAEYNEQFF	TGTGCCAGCAGCCCGCAACTAGCGGAGTACAATGAGCAGTTCTTC
.	TRBJ2-3	TRBV5-5	.	CASSSWGIDTQYF	TGTGCCAGCAGCTCCTGGGGCATAGATACGCAGTATTTT
.	TRBJ1-1	TRBV5-4	.	CASSPTRNLKAFF	TGTGCCAGCAGCCCGACCAGGAACCTCAAAGCTTTCTTT
.	TRBJ1-1	TRBV7-9	TRBD1	CASSLIQGGTEAFF	TGTGCCAGCAGCTTAATTCAGGGGGGCACTGAAGCTTTCTTT
.	TRBJ2-6	TRBV19	TRBD1	CASSRDRDGANVLTF	TGTGCCAGTAGTCGGGACAGGGACGGGGCCAACGTCCTGACTTTC
.	TRBJ2-1	TRBV11-2	.	CASSLAYHEQFF	TGTGCCAGCAGCTTAGCTTATCATGAGCAGTTCTTC
.	TRBJ1-1	TRBV7-2	.	CASSRNRDANTEAFF	TGTGCCAGCAGTCGAAACAGGGATGCGAACACTGAAGCTTTCTTT
.	TRBJ2-3	TRBV11-3	.	CASSLNSITDTQYF	TGTGCCAGCAGCTTAAACTCTATCACAGATACGCAGTATTTT
once	TRBJ2-7	TRBV24-1	TRBD2	CATSRAGGYEQYF	TGTGCCACCAGCAGAGCGGGGGGCTACGAGCAGTACTTC
.	TRBJ2-3	TRBV5-1	TRBD1	CASSYVGQGTDTQYF	TGCGCCAGCAGCTATGTCGGACAGGGAACAGATACGCAGTATTTT
.	TRBJ1-5	TRBV7-2	TRBD1	CASSFGVQGGQPQHF	TGTGCCAGCAGCTTTGGCGTGCAGGGGGGTCAGCCCCAGCATTTT
.	TRBJ1-2	TRBV4-2	TRBD1	CASSQEQGAGIYGYTF	TGTGCCAGCAGCCAAGAACAGGGGGCTGGGATATATGGCTACACCTTC
.	TRBJ2-7	TRBV7-8	TRBD2	CASSLASGRTWGEQYF	TGTGCCAGCAGCTTAGCGAGCGGGAGGACTTGGGGAGAGCAGTACTTC
.	TRBJ2-3	TRBV24-1	.	CATSDTGRGRDTQYF	TGTGCCACCAGTGATACCGGTCGCGGGCGAGATACGCAGTATTTT
once	TRBJ1-2	TRBV24-1	TRBD1	CATSDEYRGGYTF	TGTGCCACCAGTGATGAATACAGGGGTGGCTACACCTTC
.	TRBJ2-1	TRBV4-2	TRBD2	CASSQDYGTSGRAREQFF	TGTGCCAGCAGCCAAGATTATGGCACTAGCGGGAGGGCTCGAGAGCAGTTCTTC
.	TRBJ2-1	TRBV7-6	.	CASSQFQGGRTYNEQFF	TGTGCCAGCAGTCAATTCCAAGGAGGGAGAACATACAATGAGCAGTTCTTC
.	TRBJ2-7	TRBV27	TRBD1	CATHSGTGLYEQYF	TGTGCCACTCATTCCGGGACAGGGCTTTACGAGCAGTACTTC
.	TRBJ1-1	TRBV19	.	CASSIYENTEAFF	TGTGCCAGTAGTATCTATGAGAACACTGAAGCTTTCTTT
.	TRBJ1-1	TRBV21-1	.	CASRDNQGNDTEAFF	TGTGCCAGCAGGGACAACCAGGGGAACGACACTGAAGCTTTCTTT
.	TRBJ1-2	TRBV6-1	TRBD1	CASSEPGQGIRGYTF	TGTGCCAGCAGTGAACCGGGACAGGGGATTAGGGGCTACACCTTC
once	TRBJ1-6	TRBV30	TRBD1	CAWRTGESYNSPLHF	TGTGCCTGGAGGACAGGGGAGTCCTATAATTCACCCCTCCACTTT
.	TRBJ1-6	TRBV5-6	.	CASSLVSSYNSPLHF	TGTGCCAGCAGCTTAGTGAGCTCCTATAATTCACCCCTCCACTTT
.	TRBJ2-1	TRBV24-1	TRBD1	CATSDQTGENNEQFF	TGTGCCACCAGTGATCAGACAGGGGAGAACAATGAGCAGTTCTTC
.	TRBJ1-5	TRBV3-1/TRBV3-2	.	CASSQDSGVNQPQHF	TGTGCCAGCAGCCAAGATTCGGGGGTAAATCAGCCCCAGCATTTT
.	TRBJ1-1	TRBV3-1/TRBV3-2	.	CASSHARGQNTEAFF	TGTGCCAGCAGCCATGCGCGGGGGCAGAACACTGAAGCTTTCTTT
.	TRBJ2-1	TRBV7-2	.	CASSPLAHISYNEQFF	TGTGCCAGCAGCCCCCTAGCGCATATCTCCTACAATGAGCAGTTCTTC
.	TRBJ2-2	TRBV11-2	.	CASRSVASAGTGELFF	TGTGCCAGCAGGTCAGTCGCCAGCGCGGGCACCGGGGAGCTGTTTTTT
.	TRBJ2-7	TRBV5-1	TRBD1	CASSLRTGQTRRYEQYF	TGCGCCAGCAGCCTCCGGACAGGGCAAACCAGAAGGTACGAGCAGTACTTC
.	TRBJ1-4	TRBV11-2	TRBD1	CASSRTGGLTNEKLFF	TGTGCCAGCAGTCGGACAGGGGGTTTAACTAATGAAAAACTGTTTTTT
.	TRBJ1-1	TRBV30	.	CACTDGVSNTEAFF	TGTGCCTGCACCGATGGAGTCTCGAACACTGAAGCTTTCTTT
.	TRBJ2-1	TRBV27	TRBD1	CASSYTSYGQGEMNEQFF	TGTGCCAGCAGTTATACTTCCTATGGGCAGGGGGAAATGAATGAGCAGTTCTTC
once	TRBJ1-1	TRBV19	.	CASSIRGPNTEAFF	TGTGCCAGTAGTATACGTGGGCCGAACACTGAAGCTTTCTTT
once	TRBJ1-1	TRBV27	.	CASSLIQGNTEAFF	TGTGCCAGCAGTTTAATTCAGGGAAACACTGAAGCTTTCTTT
.	TRBJ2-1	TRBV18	TRBD2	CASSPSTSGAYNEQFF	TGTGCCAGCTCACCGTCAACTAGCGGGGCTTACAATGAGCAGTTCTTC
.	TRBJ2-2	TRBV24-1	.	CATSDSTPNTGELFF	TGTGCCACCAGTGACTCCACACCGAACACCGGGGAGCTGTTTTTT